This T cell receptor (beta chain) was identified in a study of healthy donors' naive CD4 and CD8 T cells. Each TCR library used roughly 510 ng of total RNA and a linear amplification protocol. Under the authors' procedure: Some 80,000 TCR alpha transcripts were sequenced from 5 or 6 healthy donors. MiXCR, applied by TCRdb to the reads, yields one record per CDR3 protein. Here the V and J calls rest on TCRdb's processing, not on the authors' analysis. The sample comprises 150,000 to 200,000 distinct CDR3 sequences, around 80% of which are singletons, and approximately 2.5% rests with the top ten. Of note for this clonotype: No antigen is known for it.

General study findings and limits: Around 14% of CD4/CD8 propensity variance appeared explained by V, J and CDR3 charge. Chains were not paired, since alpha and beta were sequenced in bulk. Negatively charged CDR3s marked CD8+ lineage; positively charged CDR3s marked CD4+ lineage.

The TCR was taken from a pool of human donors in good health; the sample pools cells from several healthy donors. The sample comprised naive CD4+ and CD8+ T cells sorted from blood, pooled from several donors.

CDR3 protein: CASSAQGTNSPLHF. CDR3 DNA sequence: TGTGCCAGCAGTGCCCAGGGAACTAATTCACCCCTCCACTTT. The chain has TRBV12-3 or TRBV12-4 and TRBJ1-6, with a possible D match to TRBD1 (5 bases). CDR3 length: 14 residues. Between the trimmed V and J ends, which lost 5 bases and 6 bases, there was a span of 11 bases.